The 17 T cell receptor beta chains given below trace back to one sample, sequenced in a study of T cells in Graves' hyperthyroidism and ophthalmopathy. Amplification targeted TCR beta CDR3 regions from RNA transcripts. The TCR CDR3 was amplified in a first-round RT-PCR using the HTBI primer set. Each CDR3 protein is one row after TCRdb ran MiXCR on the multiplex PCR reads. This table has 500,000 or so distinct CDR3 sequences, roughly a sixth appearing once. Input material: blood. These receptor sequences come from a young woman with Graves' ophthalmopathy.

In its sample, this clonotype was seen many times. The V gene is TRBV20-1, the J gene TRBJ2-7; 12 positions agree with TRBD2. The CDR3 spans 14 residues. Germline V gives CDR1 DFQATT, CDR2 SNEGSKA (reference sequence). J lost 1 base, V lost 3 bases, and 1 base had no gene match. CDR3 region: CSARGTSGSYEQYF. CDR3 nucleotides: TGCAGTGCTAGGGGGACTAGCGGGTCCTACGAGCAGTACTTC.

This clonotype has at least ten counts. The V call is TRBV6-2 or TRBV6-3, the J call TRBJ2-1; weak D call: TRBD2 (7 bases). The CDR3 has 14 amino acids. Germline V gene lookup returns CDR1 MNHEY and CDR2 SVGEGT. The CDR3 region is CAGGPPPWGNEQFF. For the CDR3, the DNA is TGTGCGGGGGGGCCCCCCCCCTGGGGCAATGAGCAGTTCTTC.

By sample share, this clonotype is large. This chain joins TRBV28 and TRBJ1-1; D unresolved. Germline V gene sequence: CDR1 MDHEN, CDR2 SYDVKM. CDR3 size: 13 residues. With 3 bases removed from V and 7 bases from J, the gap between germline ends came to 12 bases. CDR3 sequence (DNA): TGTGCCAGCAGTTTGGAGGTGTTTGGTGAAGCTTTCTTT. Amino acids: CASSLEVFGEAFF.

This clonotype was detected many times. The chain links TRBV5-5 to TRBJ1-2; no definite D call. Trimming left V 1 base short and J 1 base short, with 5 bases between. The CDR3 length is 13 residues. Germline lookup yields CDR1 SGHKS and CDR2 YYEKEE (reference sequence). The CDR3 DNA reads as TGTGCCAGCAGCTTGTCCAGTAACTATGGCTACACCTTC. This encodes CASSLSSNYGYTF. The full variable domain, with the rest looked up from reference TRBV5-5 and TRBJ1-2, is DAGVTQSPTHLIKTRGQQVTLRCSPISGHKSVSWYQQVLGQGPQFIFQYYEKEERGRGNFPDRFSARQFPNYSSELNVNALLLGDSALYLCASSLSSNYGYTFGSGTRLTVV.

This clonotype was seen a single time. V is TRBV5-1 and J is TRBJ2-2; D unclear. Germline values: CDR1 SGHRS, CDR2 YFSETQ. Trimming left V 1 base short and J 5 bases short, with 6 bases between. The CDR3 spans 13 residues. The CDR3 coding sequence is TGCGCCAGCAGCTTGCCACGGACCGGGGAGCTGTTTTTT. The encoded protein is CASSLPRTGELFF.

The V and J genes are TRBV6-1 and TRBJ1-2, with a tentative D call TRBD1 (5 bases). Between the trimmed V and J ends, which lost 5 bases and 8 bases, there was a span of 12 bases. Germline CDR1 and CDR2: MNHNS and SASEGT. This CDR3 is built from 12 residues. The chain's CDR3 is CASSIRVRGYTF. The CDR3 coding sequence is TGTGCCAGCAGTATCAGGGTGCGAGGCTACACCTTC.

This clonotype was found a few times. The chain combines TRBV6-6 with TRBJ2-7, with TRBD2 matching over 7 bases. Germline V lookup: CDR1 MNHNY, CDR2 SVGAGI (reference sequence). This CDR3 comprises 14 residues. Trimming cost V 2 bases and J 5 bases; bases outside gene matches: 6. The chain's CDR3 is CASSYKRGANEQYF. The CDR3 DNA reads as TGTGCCAGCAGTTACAAGCGGGGTGCCAACGAGCAGTACTTC.

The J gene is TRBJ2-6, the V gene TRBV7-2, with 8 nucleotides matching TRBD1. This CDR3 region has 17 residues. J gave up 0 bases and V 5 bases, and 6 bases lay outside the gene matches. Germline V gene lookup returns CDR1 SGHTA and CDR2 FQGNSA. In DNA, the CDR3 is TGTGCCAGCAGCCAGACAGGGGCCCCCTCTGGGGCCAACGTCCTGACTTTC. This translates into CASSQTGAPSGANVLTF.

DNA for the CDR3: TGTGCCAGCAGTCACGGGGGGGCCGGGTATGAGCAGTTCTTC. This gives the protein CASSHGGAGYEQFF. The rearrangement links TRBV12-3 or TRBV12-4 to TRBJ2-1; 8 nucleotides agree with TRBD2. After removal of 5 bases from V and 8 bases from J, the junction contained 8 bases not matched to a gene. The CDR3 extends over 14 amino acids.

This clonotype was observed a handful of times. The genes are TRBV30 and TRBJ1-3; possible D gene TRBD1, 6 bases. This CDR3 has 14 amino acids. Trimming took 0 bases from V and 4 from J, leaving 10 bases between them. CDR1 and CDR2 (germline): GTSNPN, SVGIG (reference sequence). The CDR3, as DNA: TGTGCCTGGAGTGTCCGGACAGTAGGAAACACCATATATTTT. Protein sequence: CAWSVRTVGNTIYF.

Only a few counts were recorded for this clonotype. The V call is TRBV28, the J call TRBJ2-7, with 8 bases fitting TRBD1. Germline trimming cut 6 bases from V and 3 bases from J; bases unmatched to any gene: 13. The germline gives CDR1 MDHEN, CDR2 SYDVKM. This CDR3 is 16 amino acids long. The CDR3 loop is CASRTSTGTGFYEQYF. CDR3 nucleotides: TGTGCCAGCAGAACTTCTACCGGGACAGGCTTCTACGAGCAGTACTTC.

This clonotype has at least ten counts. The genes are TRBV30 and TRBJ2-3, with a tentative D call TRBD2 (5 bases). CDR3 size: 15 residues. Trimming took 1 base from V and 0 from J, leaving 11 bases between them. CDR1 is GTSNPN and CDR2 is SVGIG in the germline V gene (reference sequence). CDR3 in DNA: TGTGCCTGGAGTGCCGGGGAGACCAGCACAGATACGCAGTATTTT. Residues: CAWSAGETSTDTQYF.

This clonotype appeared many times. The V call is TRBV2, the J call TRBJ2-7, with 7 nucleotides matching TRBD1. Losses at the gene ends were 7 bases for V and 0 bases for J; bases not matched to a gene: 9. This CDR3 spans 15 amino acids. Looked up from germline, CDR1 is SNHLY and CDR2 is FYNNEI. The CDR3 loop is CASILDRAHSYEQYF. The CDR3 DNA reads TGTGCCAGCATATTAGACAGGGCACACTCCTACGAGCAGTACTTC.

The V gene is TRBV3-1, the J gene TRBJ1-3; D unresolved. CDR1 LGHDT and CDR2 YNNKEL come from the germline V gene (reference sequence). The CDR3 contains 15 residues. The V end was cut by 5 bases, the J end by 5 bases, with 16 bases between. The CDR3 DNA sequence: TGTGCCAGCAGCTATGCCGGGAGGGCTAGAAACACCATATATTTT. This sequence encodes CASSYAGRARNTIYF.

Ten or more counts support this clonotype. This chain joins TRBV12-3 or TRBV12-4 and TRBJ1-5, with TRBD1 identical over 8 bases. After removal of 3 bases from V and 0 bases from J, the junction contained 7 bases not matched to a gene. The CDR3 has 17 residues. DNA of the CDR3: TGTGCCAGCAGTTTCGACAGGGGAGGCCTTAGCAATCAGCCCCAGCATTTT. Its translation is CASSFDRGGLSNQPQHF.

Concerning this clonotype: A single base separates this from a much larger clone, so it may be a read error. The chain employs TRBV6-2 or TRBV6-3 and TRBJ1-1; D ambiguous. This CDR3 comprises 12 residues. V lost 4 bases, J lost 6 bases, and 9 bases lay in between. CDR1 and CDR2 (germline): MNHEY, SVGEGT. As DNA, the CDR3 is TGTGCCAGCAGTTTCGGAGAATCTGAAGCTTTCTTT. Translation: CASSFGESEAFF.

Ten or more counts support this clonotype. The V call is TRBV6-2 or TRBV6-3, the J call TRBJ2-3, with 10 bases identical to TRBD2. Germline V lookup: CDR1 MNHEY, CDR2 SVGEGT. CDR3 length: 14 residues. The V and J ends lost 8 bases and 4 bases, in that order; junction bases with no gene match: 6. The CDR3 protein is CASEAGGPPDTQYF. Written as DNA, the CDR3 is TGTGCCAGCGAAGCGGGAGGGCCACCAGATACGCAGTATTTT.